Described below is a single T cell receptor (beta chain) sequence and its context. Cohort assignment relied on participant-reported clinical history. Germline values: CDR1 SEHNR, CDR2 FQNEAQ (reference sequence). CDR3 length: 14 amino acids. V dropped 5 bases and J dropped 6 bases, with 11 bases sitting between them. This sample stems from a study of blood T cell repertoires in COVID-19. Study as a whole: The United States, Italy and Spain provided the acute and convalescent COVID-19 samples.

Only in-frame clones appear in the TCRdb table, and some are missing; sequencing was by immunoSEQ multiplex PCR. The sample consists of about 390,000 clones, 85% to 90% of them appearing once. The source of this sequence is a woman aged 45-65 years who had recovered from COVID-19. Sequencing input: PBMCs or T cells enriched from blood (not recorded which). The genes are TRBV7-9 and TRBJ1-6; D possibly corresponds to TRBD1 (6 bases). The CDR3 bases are TGTGCCAGCAGCCAGGACAGTACTAATTCACCCCTCCACTTT. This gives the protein CASSQDSTNSPLHF.